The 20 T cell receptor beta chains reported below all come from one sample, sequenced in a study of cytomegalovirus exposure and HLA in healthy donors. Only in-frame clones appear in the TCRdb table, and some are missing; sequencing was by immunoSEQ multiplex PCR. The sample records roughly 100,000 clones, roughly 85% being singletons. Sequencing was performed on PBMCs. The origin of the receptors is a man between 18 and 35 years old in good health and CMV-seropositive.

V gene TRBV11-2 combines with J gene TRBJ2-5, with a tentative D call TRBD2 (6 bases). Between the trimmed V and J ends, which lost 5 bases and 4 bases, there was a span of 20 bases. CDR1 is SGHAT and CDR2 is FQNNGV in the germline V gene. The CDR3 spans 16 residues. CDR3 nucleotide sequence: TGTGCCAGCAGCCCCCAGACTTCCGGGGGTGGAGAGACCCAGTACTTC. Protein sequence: CASSPQTSGGGETQYF.

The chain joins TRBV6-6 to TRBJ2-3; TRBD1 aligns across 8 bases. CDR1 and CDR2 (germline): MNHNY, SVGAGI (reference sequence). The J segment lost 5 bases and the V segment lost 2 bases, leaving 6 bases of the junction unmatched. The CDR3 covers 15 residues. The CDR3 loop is CASSYGPGGRDTQYF. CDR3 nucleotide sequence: TGTGCCAGCAGTTACGGGCCAGGGGGCAGAGATACGCAGTATTTT.

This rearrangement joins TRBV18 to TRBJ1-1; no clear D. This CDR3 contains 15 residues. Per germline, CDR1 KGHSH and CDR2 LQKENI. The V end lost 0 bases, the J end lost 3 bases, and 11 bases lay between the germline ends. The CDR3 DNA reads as TGTGCCAGCTCACCACCGGCTAGGTTGGACACTGAAGCTTTCTTT. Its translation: CASSPPARLDTEAFF.

The CDR3 nucleotides are TGTGCCAGCAGCGTGACTAGCGGGCTTTCCTACAATGAGCAGTTCTTC. Protein sequence: CASSVTSGLSYNEQFF. The chain links TRBV9 to TRBJ2-1; 10 bases are a match to TRBD2. The CDR3 consists of 16 residues. Unmatched junction bases numbered 3, after V lost 2 bases and J lost 1 base. Per the germline V gene, CDR1 is SGDLS and CDR2 is YYNGEE.

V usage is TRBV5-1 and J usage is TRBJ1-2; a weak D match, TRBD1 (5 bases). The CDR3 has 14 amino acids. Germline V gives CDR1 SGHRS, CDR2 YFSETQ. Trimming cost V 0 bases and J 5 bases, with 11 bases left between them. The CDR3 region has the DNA TGCGCCAGCAGCTTGGGACAGAGTCTTTATGGCTACACCTTC. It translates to CASSLGQSLYGYTF. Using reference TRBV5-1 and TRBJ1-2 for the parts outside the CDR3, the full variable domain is KAGVTQTPRYLIKTRGQQVTLSCSPISGHRSVSWYQQTPGQGLQFLFEYFSETQRNKGNFPGRFSGRQFSNSRSEMNVSTLELGDSALYLCASSLGQSLYGYTFGSGTRLTVV.

The CDR3 DNA reads TGCGCCAGCAGGGAAGCCGGGACAGCAACCTACGAGCAGTACTTC. It translates to CASREAGTATYEQYF. The V gene is TRBV5-1, the J gene TRBJ2-7, with 7 bases matching TRBD1. The ends lost 5 bases at V and 2 bases at J; junction bases unmatched: 10. The germline CDR1 and CDR2 sequences are SGHRS and YFSETQ. CDR3 length: 15 amino acids.

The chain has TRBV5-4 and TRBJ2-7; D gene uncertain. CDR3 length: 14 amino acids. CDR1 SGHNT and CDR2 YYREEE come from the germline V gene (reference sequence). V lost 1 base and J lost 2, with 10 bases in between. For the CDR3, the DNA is TGTGCCAGCAGCTTGATGGGCTCCCCCTACGAGCAGTACGTC. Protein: CASSLMGSPYEQYV.

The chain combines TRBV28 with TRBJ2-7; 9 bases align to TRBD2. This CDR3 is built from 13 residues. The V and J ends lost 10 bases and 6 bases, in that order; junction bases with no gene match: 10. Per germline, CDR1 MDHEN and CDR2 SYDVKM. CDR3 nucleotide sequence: TGTGCCACCGAAAGGGCGGGAGGGATCGAGCAGTACGTC. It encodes CATERAGGIEQYV.

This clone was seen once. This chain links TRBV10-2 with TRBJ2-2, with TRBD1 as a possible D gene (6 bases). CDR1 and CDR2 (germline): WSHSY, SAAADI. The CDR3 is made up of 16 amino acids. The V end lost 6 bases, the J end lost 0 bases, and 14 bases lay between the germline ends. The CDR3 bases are TGCGCCAGCAGGCTAGCTAGGGGGACGAACACCGGGGAGCTGTTTTTT. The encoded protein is CASRLARGTNTGELFF.

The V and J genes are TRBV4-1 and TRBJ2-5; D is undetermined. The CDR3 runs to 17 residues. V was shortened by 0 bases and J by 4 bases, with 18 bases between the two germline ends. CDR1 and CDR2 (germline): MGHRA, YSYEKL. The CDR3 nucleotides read TGCGCCAGCAGCCAAGAAGGTCCGAGGAGTCGAGGAGAGACCCAGTACTTC. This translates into CASSQEGPRSRGETQYF.

CDR3 sequence reads: CASGGIGHADNQPQHF. DNA for the CDR3: TGTGCCAGCGGAGGGATCGGACACGCGGATAATCAGCCCCAGCATTTT. J is TRBJ1-5 and V is TRBV21-1. TRBV21-1 is a documented pseudogene. The CDR3 sequence is 16 residues long.

The CDR3 is CASSFTGDTEAFF. The CDR3 nucleotides are TGTGCCAGCAGTTTTACGGGGGACACTGAAGCTTTCTTT. The gene calls are TRBV28 and TRBJ1-1; TRBD1 is a possible D gene (5 bases). CDR1 is MDHEN and CDR2 is SYDVKM in the germline V gene. The CDR3 loop spans 13 amino acids. Trimming removed 3 bases at V and 3 bases at J, with 8 bases between.

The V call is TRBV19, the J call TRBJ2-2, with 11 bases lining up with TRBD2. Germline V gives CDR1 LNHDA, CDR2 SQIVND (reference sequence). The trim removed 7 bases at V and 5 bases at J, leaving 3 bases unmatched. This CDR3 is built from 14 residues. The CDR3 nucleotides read TGTGCCAGTACACTAGCGGGAGAAACCGGGGAGCTGTTTTTT. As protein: CASTLAGETGELFF.

The CDR3 nucleotides are TGTGCCAGCAGACCTACAGGGACGTCCTACAATGAGCAGTTCTTC. Translated: CASRPTGTSYNEQFF. The V gene is TRBV9, the J gene TRBJ2-1, with D possibly TRBD1 on 6 matching bases. Germline values: CDR1 SGDLS, CDR2 YYNGEE. The CDR3 extends over 15 amino acids. With 5 bases removed from V and 1 base from J, the gap between germline ends came to 13 bases.

The CDR3 is CAWSAVGGSGGERNEQFF. The CDR3 nucleotides read TGTGCCTGGAGTGCCGTGGGAGGATCGGGAGGGGAGCGCAATGAGCAGTTCTTC. The chain links TRBV30 to TRBJ2-1, with 8 nucleotides matching TRBD2. CDR3 length: 18 amino acids. Trimming took 1 base from V and 6 from J; bases not matched to a gene: 17. CDR1 and CDR2 from the germline V gene are GTSNPN and SVGIG (reference sequence).

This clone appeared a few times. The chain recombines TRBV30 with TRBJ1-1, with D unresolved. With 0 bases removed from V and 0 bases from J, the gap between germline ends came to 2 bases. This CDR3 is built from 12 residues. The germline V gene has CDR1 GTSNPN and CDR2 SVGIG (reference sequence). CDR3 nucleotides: TGTGCCTGGAGTGTTATGAACACTGAAGCTTTCTTT. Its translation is CAWSVMNTEAFF.

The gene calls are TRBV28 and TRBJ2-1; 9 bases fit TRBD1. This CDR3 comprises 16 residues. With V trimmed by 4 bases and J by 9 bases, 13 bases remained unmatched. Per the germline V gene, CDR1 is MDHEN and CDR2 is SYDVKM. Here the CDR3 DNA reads TGTGCCAGCAGTTCACCCGGGACAGGGAGGTCAGGTGAGCAGTTCTTC. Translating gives CASSSPGTGRSGEQFF.

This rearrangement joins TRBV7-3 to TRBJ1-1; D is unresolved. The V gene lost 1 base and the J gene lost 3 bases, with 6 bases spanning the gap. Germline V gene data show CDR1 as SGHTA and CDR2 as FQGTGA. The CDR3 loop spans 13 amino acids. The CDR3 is CASSLMRDTEAFF. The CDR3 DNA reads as TGTGCCAGCAGCTTAATGAGGGACACTGAAGCTTTCTTT.

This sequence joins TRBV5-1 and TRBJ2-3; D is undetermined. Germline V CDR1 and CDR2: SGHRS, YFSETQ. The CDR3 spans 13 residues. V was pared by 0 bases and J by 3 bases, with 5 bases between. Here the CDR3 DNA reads TGCGCCAGCAGCTTGGCCTCTACAGATACGCAGTATTTT. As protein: CASSLASTDTQYF.

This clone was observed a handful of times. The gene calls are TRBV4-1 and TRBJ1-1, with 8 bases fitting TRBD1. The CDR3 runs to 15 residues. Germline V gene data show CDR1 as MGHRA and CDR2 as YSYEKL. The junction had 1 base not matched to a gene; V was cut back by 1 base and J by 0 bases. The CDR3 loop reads CASSQGTGMNTEAFF. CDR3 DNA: TGCGCCAGCAGCCAAGGGACAGGGATGAACACTGAAGCTTTCTTT.